Listed below are T cell receptor beta chains from one sample, sequenced in a study of T cell changes during pregnancy in multiple sclerosis. Data came from immunoSEQ multiplex PCR; TCRdb stores just in-frame clones and leaves some out. This sample has around 63,000 clones, with over 80% found just once. The source material was CD8+ T cells from peripheral blood mononuclear cells, sampled in the third trimester of pregnancy. The receptors derive from a female donor in good health, enrolled as a control in a pregnancy study. The CDR3 runs from the conserved cysteine through the conserved F or W. The order of the fields is V gene, clone size, J gene, CDR3 length, D gene, CDR3 protein, CDR3 DNA. The D gene is left open where the match is weak. Clone size is stated in some rows and not others, as once, few, many or a class when expanded.

V: TRBV9
size: -
J: TRBJ2-1
length: 16
D: TRBD1
CDR3: CASSLRTGESYNEQFF
DNA: TGTGCCAGCAGCCTTCGGACAGGGGAATCCTACAATGAGCAGTTCTTC

V: TRBV5-4
size: -
J: TRBJ1-1
length: 15
D: TRBD1
CDR3: CASRSLGTGATEAFF
DNA: TGTGCCAGCAGATCCCTTGGGACAGGGGCCACTGAAGCTTTCTTT

V: TRBV13
size: -
J: TRBJ1-4
length: 12
D: -
CDR3: CASSFQEEKLFF
DNA: TGTGCCAGCAGCTTTCAGGAAGAAAAACTGTTTTTT

V: TRBV4-3
size: -
J: TRBJ2-2
length: 15
D: TRBD1
CDR3: CASSTRQGAGGELFF
DNA: TGCGCCAGCAGCACCCGACAGGGGGCCGGCGGGGAGCTGTTTTTT

V: TRBV2
size: once
J: TRBJ2-5
length: 14
D: -
CDR3: CASSDLGGRETQYF
DNA: TGTGCCAGCAGTGATTTAGGGGGACGGGAGACCCAGTACTTC

V: TRBV9
size: -
J: TRBJ1-2
length: 15
D: TRBD1
CDR3: CASSVGDSVNYGYTF
DNA: TGTGCCAGCAGCGTGGGGGACAGCGTTAACTATGGCTACACCTTC

V: TRBV4-3
size: -
J: TRBJ1-2
length: 15
D: TRBD1
CDR3: CASSLGTGTAYGYTF
DNA: TGCGCCAGCAGCTTAGGGACAGGTACGGCCTATGGCTACACCTTC

V: TRBV27
size: -
J: TRBJ2-5
length: 16
D: TRBD1
CDR3: CASSSRRTGVQETQYF
DNA: TGTGCCAGCAGTTCCCGACGCACAGGGGTCCAAGAGACCCAGTACTTC

V: TRBV4-3
size: -
J: TRBJ2-1
length: 12
D: -
CDR3: CASSQDGGGQFF
DNA: TGCGCCAGCAGCCAAGATGGTGGCGGGCAGTTCTTC

V: TRBV7-9
size: -
J: TRBJ1-5
length: 14
D: TRBD1
CDR3: CASSLGQGDRPQHF
DNA: TGTGCCAGCAGCTTAGGACAGGGGGATCGGCCCCAGCATTTT

V: TRBV11-2
size: -
J: TRBJ2-5
length: 13
D: -
CDR3: CASSSLVQETQYF
DNA: TGTGCCAGCAGCTCGCTAGTTCAAGAGACCCAGTACTTC